This passage covers 25 T cell receptor beta chains from one sample sequenced in a study of breast tumors, draining lymph nodes, adjacent tissues (dated by TCRdb to about 2016). The receptor library was made with multiplex PCR. Sequenced using an Illumina HiSeq 2000. The public sequencing data were trimmed at Q25 with fastp and processed into clonotypes with MiXCR by TCRdb, which kept only in-frame beta chains. Every CDR3 protein is listed once, alongside the most common genes and DNA of its rows. Recorded for this sample are more than 250,000 distinct CDR3 sequences; 30% of them occurred a single time. The biggest ten clones account for over 0.95% of the sample. The axillary draining lymph nodes of breast cancer patients were the source of the lymph node samples. The sample consisted of axillary lymph node tissue. These receptors came from a female donor with breast cancer. Some clones in this sample may be carry-over from other donors' samples.

As regards this clonotype: Its ends do not fully match the called genes, so a read error is possible. This rearrangement joins TRBV12-3 or TRBV12-4 to TRBJ1-4, with a weak D call TRBD1 (5 bases). The CDR3 covers 14 residues. The CDR3 here is CASSFGARGETLFF. As DNA, the CDR3 is TGTGCCAGCAGCTTTGGGGCCCGGGGGGAAACACTGTTTTTT.

The rearrangement joins TRBV29-1 to TRBJ2-7; possible D gene TRBD2, 5 bases. Germline values: CDR1 SQVTM, CDR2 ANQGSEA. Trimming took off 4 bases at V and 4 bases at J, with 8 bases between the two ends. This CDR3 is 11 amino acids long. As DNA, the CDR3 is TGCAGCGTTGCCCGGACTTACGAGCAGTACTTC. Amino acid sequence: CSVARTYEQYF.

Ten or more counts support this clonotype. V and J are TRBV6-6 and TRBJ1-4; D unclear. This CDR3 is 16 amino acids long. Germline V CDR1 and CDR2: MNHNY, SVGAGI (reference sequence). Trimming took off 6 bases at V and 0 bases at J, with 14 bases between the two ends. CDR3 amino acids: CASSPSDGATNEKLFF. The CDR3, as DNA: TGTGCCAGCAGCCCCTCCGACGGGGCAACTAATGAAAAACTGTTTTTT.

The chain recombines TRBV28 with TRBJ2-7, with 7 bases fitting TRBD2. The J segment lost 6 bases and the V segment lost 0 bases, leaving 5 bases of the junction unmatched. Germline V gives CDR1 MDHEN, CDR2 SYDVKM. The CDR3 is made up of 14 amino acids. CDR3 amino acids: CASSLWRELSEQYF. CDR3 sequence (DNA): TGTGCCAGCAGTTTATGGCGGGAGCTCTCCGAGCAGTACTTC. Complete variable domain (other parts from reference TRBV28 and TRBJ2-7): DVKVTQSSRYLVKRTGEKVFLECVQDMDHENMFWYRQDPGLGLRLIYFSYDVKMKEKGDIPEGYSVSREKKERFSLILESASTNQTSMYLCASSLWRELSEQYFGPGTRLTVT.

Ten or more counts support this clonotype. This chain uses TRBV12-3 or TRBV12-4 with TRBJ1-5; possible D gene TRBD1, 6 bases. V shed 1 base and J shed 8 bases, with 15 bases lying between them. This CDR3 has 15 residues. This chain's CDR3 is CASSLDSRRGKPQHF. In DNA, the CDR3 is TGTGCCAGCAGTTTAGACTCACGGAGGGGGAAGCCCCAGCATTTT.

The genes are TRBV24-1 and TRBJ2-3; TRBD2 matches at 11 bases. The CDR3 spans 15 residues. The germline V gene encodes CDR1 KGHDR and CDR2 SFDVKD. V trimming: 8 bases; J trimming: 4 bases; junction bases outside the gene matches: 7. The CDR3 is CATNTLAGGADTQYF. Written as DNA, the CDR3 is TGTGCCACCAACACTCTAGCGGGAGGCGCAGATACGCAGTATTTT.

This clonotype has a count of ten or more. The chain uses TRBV25-1 and TRBJ1-6, with D unresolved. There are 16 residues in the CDR3. The V and J ends lost 8 bases and 7 bases respectively, with 21 bases between them. CDR1 and CDR2 from the germline V gene are MGHDK and SYGVNS. In nucleotides, the CDR3 is TGTGCCAGCGCCCCCCCCCCCGGGCCTCGAAATTCACCCCTCCACTTT. Translating gives CASAPPPGPRNSPLHF.

With respect to this clonotype: At one end, the junction sequence differs from germline, possibly due to a read error. The rearrangement uses TRBV5-4 and TRBJ2-2, with TRBD2 matching 10 bases. The V gene's germline CDR1 is SGHNT and CDR2 YYREEE (reference sequence). The CDR3 is 16 residues long. CDR3 region: CAGSLGLAGAPGELFF. DNA for the CDR3: TGTGCCGGCAGCTTGGGGCTAGCGGGAGCTCCCGGGGAGCTGTTTTTT.

CDR3 nucleotides: TGCAGCGTGAGACAGGGGCCGAACACTGAAGCTTTCTTT. Protein product: CSVRQGPNTEAFF. This chain links TRBV29-1 with TRBJ1-1; 8 bases are shared with TRBD1. J gave up 1 base and V 6 bases, and 4 bases lay outside the gene matches. The CDR3 loop spans 13 amino acids. Germline V gene sequence: CDR1 SQVTM, CDR2 ANQGSEA.

Of note for this clonotype: This could be a read error, since a much larger clone is one nucleotide away. The J gene is TRBJ2-3, the V gene TRBV6-5, with no clear D. The CDR3 covers 15 residues. Germline-derived CDR1 and CDR2 are MNHEY and SVGAGI. V dropped 3 bases and J dropped 0 bases, with 10 bases sitting between them. The CDR3 sequence is CASSYGTESTDTQYF. CDR3 coding DNA: TGTGCCAGCAGTTATGGCACGGAAAGCACAGATACGCAGTATTTT.

In this sample, this clonotype turned up many times. The chain joins TRBV6-6 to TRBJ2-7; perhaps TRBD1 as D (6 bases). CDR3 length equals 12 residues. Trimming removed 4 bases at V and 4 bases at J, with 8 bases between. Germline CDR1 and CDR2: MNHNY and SVGAGI (reference sequence). CDR3 amino acids: CASSWTAYEQYF. The CDR3 region has the DNA TGTGCCAGCAGTTGGACAGCTTACGAGCAGTACTTC.

In its sample, this clonotype was seen many times. The chain combines TRBV30 with TRBJ1-2, with 9 bases fitting TRBD1. The CDR3 is 13 residues long. The germline CDR1 and CDR2 sequences are GTSNPN and SVGIG (reference sequence). Unmatched junction bases numbered 5, after V lost 5 bases and J lost 4 bases. CDR3 sequence reads: CAWSGTGIYGYTF. DNA of the CDR3: TGTGCCTGGTCCGGGACAGGGATCTATGGCTACACCTTC.

This clonotype has ten or more counts. The genes are TRBV10-2 and TRBJ1-3; no reliable D call. V lost 3 bases to trimming and J lost 0 bases, with 21 bases between them. CDR3 length equals 19 residues. Germline-derived CDR1 and CDR2 are WSHSY and SAAADI. In nucleotides, the CDR3 is TGCGCCAGCAGTGACTTCCAGAAACGACTTCTCCTCTCTGGAAACACCATATATTTT. It codes for CASSDFQKRLLLSGNTIYF.

As regards this clonotype: One end of the junction fails to match germline, which may point to a read error. The chain recombines TRBV11-2 with TRBJ2-1; D unresolved. This CDR3 has 13 amino acids. The germline V gene has CDR1 SGHAT and CDR2 FQNNGV. CDR3: CASTNWPYTEQFF. CDR3 in DNA: TGTGCCAGCACCAACTGGCCCTACACTGAGCAGTTCTTC.

About this clonotype: A read error is likely, as this CDR3 ends without the conserved phenylalanine or tryptophan. No DNA is shown, since the ends of the CDR3 on it are uncertain; the CDR3 is the one TCRdb lists. V and J are TRBV7-3 and TRBJ2-1; the table's D call, TRBD2, was not checked against the DNA. The length of the CDR3 is 16 amino acids, counting both ends. Germline V gene sequence: CDR1 SGHTA, CDR2 FQGTGA. Here the CDR3 reads CASSLRASGIGDEQTL.

This clonotype has ten or more counts. The chain joins TRBV7-2 to TRBJ2-5; the D gene could be TRBD1 or TRBD2 (5 bases each). V was clipped by 3 bases and J by 4 bases, with 18 bases between them. The CDR3 runs to 16 residues. The germline V gene has CDR1 SGHTA and CDR2 FQGNSA. CDR3 bases: TGTGCCAGCAGCTTCCTCGCGTCTGGGGGTCCAGAGACCCAGTACTTC. Amino acid sequence: CASSFLASGGPETQYF.

With regard to this clonotype: Given a much more abundant clone one base away, this may be a read error. The chain joins TRBV7-9 to TRBJ1-5; possibly TRBD1 for D (5 bases). Germline values: CDR1 SEHNR, CDR2 FQNEAQ (reference sequence). The CDR3 is 17 amino acids. For the CDR3, the DNA is TGTGCCAGCAGCACAATCAAACGGGGAGTAGGGGATCAGCCCCGGCATTTT. Translated: CASSTIKRGVGDQPRHF.

The chain combines TRBV24-1 with TRBJ2-3; 10 nucleotides agree with TRBD2. The V and J ends lost 0 bases and 8 bases, in that order; junction bases with no gene match: 10. Germline CDR1 reads KGHDR; CDR2 reads SFDVKD. The CDR3 totals 17 residues. CDR3 amino acids: CATSDLQEREGTGTQYF. The CDR3 nucleotides read TGTGCCACCAGTGATTTGCAGGAGCGGGAGGGCACGGGTACGCAGTATTTT.

The chain employs TRBV18 and TRBJ2-2; 7 bases are shared with TRBD1. V lost 4 bases to trimming and J lost 6 bases; unmatched junction nucleotides: 5. Germline V gene lookup returns CDR1 KGHSH and CDR2 LQKENI. CDR3 length equals 14 residues. DNA for the CDR3: TGTGCCAGCTCACGATTTCAGGGGGCCGGGGAGCTGTTTTTT. Residues: CASSRFQGAGELFF.

In its sample, this clonotype was seen many times. The V gene is TRBV12-3 or TRBV12-4, the J gene TRBJ2-2, with D perhaps matching TRBD1 or TRBD2 (5 bases each). Trimming shortened V by 5 bases and J by 4 bases, and 17 bases separated the two germline ends. This CDR3 region has 16 residues. The CDR3: CASSPRGAGSTGELFF. The CDR3 DNA sequence: TGTGCCAGCAGTCCCCGAGGGGCTGGGAGCACCGGGGAGCTGTTTTTT.

V and J are TRBV9 and TRBJ2-4; maybe TRBD1 (6 bases). Germline assignment: CDR1 SGDLS and CDR2 YYNGEE. V dropped 9 bases and J dropped 7 bases, with 17 bases sitting between them. The CDR3 runs to 13 residues. The CDR3 reads CANRVGEYNIQYF. In DNA, the CDR3 is TGTGCCAACAGGGTGGGTGAGTACAACATTCAGTACTTC.

This clonotype was seen a handful of times. A much larger clone lies one base from this, so it may be a read error. The chain recombines TRBV2 with TRBJ2-5; TRBD1 might be the D (6 bases). Germline V lookup: CDR1 SNHLY, CDR2 FYNNEI. The CDR3 length is 14 residues. Trimming shortened V by 6 bases and J by 4 bases, and 15 bases separated the two germline ends. The DNA of the CDR3 is TGTGCCAGCAGCCCGCCACAGGGAGCAGAGACCCAGTACTTC. As protein: CASSPPQGAETQYF.

As regards this clonotype: One base away lies a much larger clone, so this may be a sequencing read error. V is TRBV20-1 and J is TRBJ2-7; D uncertain. Germline V gene data show CDR1 as DFQATT and CDR2 as SNEGSKA (reference sequence). V was cut by 5 bases and J by 3 bases, with 14 bases left in between. The CDR3 spans 13 residues. The CDR3 here is CSARLVGNYEQYF. DNA of the CDR3: TGCAGTGCTCGCCTAGTGGGAAACTACGAGCAGTACTTC.

This clonotype appeared many times. The chain recombines TRBV10-3 with TRBJ2-5; the match to TRBD2 covers 7 bases. CDR3 length equals 15 residues. V gave up 2 bases and J gave up 0 bases; unmatched junction bases: 3. CDR1 ENHRY and CDR2 SYGVKD come from the germline V gene. DNA of the CDR3: TGTGCCATCAGTGAGGCTAGCGGTAACCAAGAGACCCAGTACTTC. This sequence encodes CAISEASGNQETQYF.

Remarks on this clonotype: A much bigger clone sits one base away, suggesting this may be a read error. V gene TRBV5-4 combines with J gene TRBJ2-5; weak D call: TRBD2 (6 bases). Trimming removed 3 bases at V and 3 bases at J, with 18 bases between. The germline V gene has CDR1 SGHNT and CDR2 YYREEE (reference sequence). CDR3 size: 16 residues. The chain's CDR3 is CASSSPTGDGEETQYF. The CDR3 DNA reads as TGTGCCAGCAGCTCCCCGACGGGAGACGGGGAAGAGACCCAGTACTTC.